The 21 T cell receptor beta chains below were found in one sample sequenced in a study of blood T cell repertoires in COVID-19. Sequencing used immunoSEQ multiplex PCR; TCRdb keeps in-frame clones, though not all of them. The sample comprises about 100,000 clones, over 65% of which are singletons, and more than 1.5% rests with the top ten. The specimen was peripheral blood. Every receptor here comes from a woman in her thirties or forties with acute or convalescent COVID-19.

This chain connects TRBV18 to TRBJ2-5; D unresolved. The CDR3 has 17 amino acids. The germline V gene encodes CDR1 KGHSH and CDR2 LQKENI. Trimming removed 4 bases from V and 5 bases from J, with 23 bases in between. The CDR3 nucleotides read TGTGCCAGCTCACGGAGAAGCGTGGCATCCGATGGGGAGACCCAGTACTTC. Protein: CASSRRSVASDGETQYF.

V is TRBV19 and J is TRBJ2-6; D call uncertain. Trimming left V 1 base short and J 1 base short, with 5 bases between. CDR1 is LNHDA, CDR2 SQIVND, per germline (reference sequence). The CDR3 is made up of 15 amino acids. DNA of the CDR3: TGTGCCAGTAGTATAGCGCTATCTGGGGCCAACGTCCTGACTTTC. The encoded protein is CASSIALSGANVLTF.

The chain combines TRBV7-6 with TRBJ1-3; 9 positions match TRBD1. The CDR3 spans 16 residues. CDR1 is SGHVS, CDR2 FNYEAQ, per germline. With 5 bases clipped from V and 1 base from J, the junction kept 6 bases outside the gene matches. CDR3 sequence reads: CASSKQGAMSGNTIYF. The CDR3 DNA sequence: TGTGCCAGCAGCAAACAGGGGGCGATGTCTGGAAACACCATATATTTT. Together with reference TRBV7-6 and TRBJ1-3, the CDR3 gives the full variable domain: GAGVSQSPRYKVTKRGQDVALRCDPISGHVSLYWYRQALGQGPEFLTYFNYEAQQDKSGLPNDRFSAERPEGSISTLTIQRTEQRDSAMYRCASSKQGAMSGNTIYFGEGSWLTVV.

The sample holds one count of this clone. V gene TRBV3-1 (or the pseudogene TRBV3-2) combines with J gene TRBJ2-3; D may be TRBD2 (6 bases). Trimming stripped 0 bases from V and 0 bases from J, with 13 bases between. Germline CDR1 and CDR2: LGHDT and YNNKEL (reference sequence). The CDR3 has 17 residues. The CDR3 nucleotides are TGTGCCAGCAGCCAAGACGAGGGTCGGGGGAGCACAGATACGCAGTATTTT. This encodes CASSQDEGRGSTDTQYF.

As to this clone: The sample holds other DNA sequences that translate to the same CDR3. The chain is built from TRBV4-3 and TRBJ1-3; TRBD1 is a possible D gene (6 bases). Germline V gives CDR1 LGHNA, CDR2 YSLEER. This CDR3 has 16 residues. Trimming pared 0 bases from V and 0 bases from J, leaving 9 bases between. The CDR3 is CASSQDRTVSGNTIYF. The CDR3 region has the DNA TGCGCCAGCAGCCAAGACCGGACAGTCTCTGGAAACACCATATATTTT.

The chain joins TRBV7-9 to TRBJ1-2; D might be TRBD1 (5 bases). The length of the CDR3 is 13 residues. V lost 5 bases and J 6 bases, leaving 13 bases between the germline ends. Germline CDR1 SEHNR, CDR2 FQNEAQ (reference sequence). This CDR3 is CASSQTAGNGYTF. The CDR3 DNA sequence: TGTGCCAGCAGCCAAACGGCAGGGAATGGCTACACCTTC. Supplemented by reference TRBV7-9 and TRBJ1-2, the full variable domain reads DTGVSQNPRHKITKRGQNVTFRCDPISEHNRLYWYRQTLGQGPEFLTYFQNEAQLEKSRLLSDRFSAERPKGSFSTLEIQRTEQGDSAMYLCASSQTAGNGYTFGSGTRLTVV.

This clone was counted ten times or more. The rearrangement uses TRBV6-5 and TRBJ2-1; 7 nucleotides agree with TRBD2. The germline V gene encodes CDR1 MNHEY and CDR2 SVGAGI. V gave up 6 bases and J gave up 2 bases; unmatched junction bases: 4. CDR3 size: 14 residues. DNA for the CDR3: TGTGCCAGCAGGGACCTAGCGGCCTACAATGAGCAGTTCTTC. It is translated as CASRDLAAYNEQFF.

The gene calls are TRBV7-2 and TRBJ1-2; 7 bases are a match to TRBD1. Germline assignment: CDR1 SGHTA and CDR2 FQGNSA. This CDR3 is 14 amino acids long. V was clipped by 2 bases and J by 6 bases; unmatched bases: 6. The DNA for the CDR3 is TGTGCCAGCAGCTTAAACAGGGGAGAGGATGGCTACACCTTC. It specifies CASSLNRGEDGYTF. The full variable domain, its missing parts supplied by reference TRBV7-2 and TRBJ1-2, is GAGVSQSPSNKVTEKGKDVELRCDPISGHTALYWYRQSLGQGLEFLIYFQGNSAPDKSGLPSDRFSAERTGGSVSTLTIQRTQQEDSAVYLCASSLNRGEDGYTFGSGTRLTVV.

This rearrangement joins TRBV3-1 (or the pseudogene TRBV3-2) to TRBJ1-2, with unresolved D. In germline, CDR1 is LGHDT, CDR2 YNNKEL (reference sequence). The CDR3 is 14 amino acids. Trimming shortened V by 3 bases and J by 4 bases, and 12 bases separated the two germline ends. In DNA form, the CDR3 reads TGTGCCAGCAGCCATCAATGGGAGGGCTATGGCTACACCTTC. Protein product: CASSHQWEGYGYTF.

This clone was counted once. The V and J genes are TRBV11-2 and TRBJ2-3, with 10 bases fitting TRBD2. This CDR3 contains 16 residues. The germline V gene has CDR1 SGHAT and CDR2 FQNNGV. V lost 3 bases to trimming and J lost 1 base; unmatched junction nucleotides: 4. In DNA form, the CDR3 reads TGTGCCAGCAGCTTGAATCTAGCGGGGGGCACAGATACGCAGTATTTT. Its translation: CASSLNLAGGTDTQYF. The whole variable domain, remainder taken from reference TRBV11-2 and TRBJ2-3, is EAGVAQSPRYKIIEKRQSVAFWCNPISGHATLYWYQQILGQGPKLLIQFQNNGVVDDSQLPKDRFSAERLKGVDSTLKIQPAKLEDSAVYLCASSLNLAGGTDTQYFGPGTRLTVL.

This chain uses TRBV28 with TRBJ1-2; D not certain. The V end was cut by 7 bases, the J end by 4 bases, with 10 bases between. Germline CDR1 reads MDHEN; CDR2 reads SYDVKM. The CDR3 is made up of 12 amino acids. The DNA for the CDR3 is TGTGCCAGCAATGACATGAGCTATGGCTACACCTTC. This codes for CASNDMSYGYTF.

This chain joins TRBV9 and TRBJ2-3, with 10 nucleotides matching TRBD1. Germline V lookup: CDR1 SGDLS, CDR2 YYNGEE. The CDR3 loop spans 16 amino acids. The J segment lost 6 bases and the V segment lost 0 bases, leaving 7 bases of the junction unmatched. The chain's CDR3 is CASSVGGTGAGDTQYF. In DNA form, the CDR3 reads TGTGCCAGCAGCGTAGGAGGGACAGGGGCCGGGGATACGCAGTATTTT. Together with reference TRBV9 and TRBJ2-3, the CDR3 gives the full variable domain: DSGVTQTPKHLITATGQRVTLRCSPRSGDLSVYWYQQSLDQGLQFLIQYYNGEERAKGNILERFSAQQFPDLHSELNLSSLELGDSALYFCASSVGGTGAGDTQYFGPGTRLTVL.

Only a few counts were recorded for this clone. The chain combines TRBV5-1 with TRBJ2-3; 11 bases are shared with TRBD2. In germline, CDR1 is SGHRS, CDR2 YFSETQ. The CDR3 loop spans 17 amino acids. V was pared by 2 bases and J by 1 base, with 6 bases of the junction left unmatched. In nucleotides, the CDR3 is TGCGCCAGCAGCTTAGAACTAGCGGGGGTGGGCACAGATACGCAGTATTTT. The encoded protein is CASSLELAGVGTDTQYF.

V is TRBV30 and J is TRBJ1-2, with TRBD1 matching over 8 bases. In germline, CDR1 is GTSNPN, CDR2 SVGIG (reference sequence). CDR3 size: 12 residues. Trimming removed 8 bases from V and 4 bases from J; junction bases left unmatched: 6. The CDR3 spells CAKDRVGYGYTF. CDR3 in DNA: TGTGCCAAGGACAGGGTGGGCTATGGCTACACCTTC.

In this sample, this clone turned up once. The chain is built from TRBV15 and TRBJ2-2, with D tentatively TRBD1 (6 bases). Trimming shortened V by 1 base and J by 3 bases, and 6 bases separated the two germline ends. Looked up from germline, CDR1 is LNHNV and CDR2 is YYDKDF (reference sequence). The CDR3 extends over 14 amino acids. The CDR3 spells CATSRAGDTGELFF. DNA for the CDR3: TGTGCCACCAGCAGAGCAGGGGACACCGGGGAGCTGTTTTTT.

V usage is TRBV4-2 and J usage is TRBJ1-2, with D tentatively TRBD1 (6 bases). The CDR3 has 16 amino acids. Germline values: CDR1 LGHNA, CDR2 YNFKEQ. Trimming left V 0 bases short and J 4 bases short, with 15 bases between. CDR3 DNA sequence: TGTGCCAGCAGCCAAGACCCTGGACAGCCCGTCTATGGCTACACCTTC. The encoded protein is CASSQDPGQPVYGYTF.

The V gene is TRBV6-2 or TRBV6-3, the J gene TRBJ2-3, with a weak D call TRBD2 (7 bases). This CDR3 is 17 amino acids long. The V gene lost 3 bases and the J gene lost 4 bases, with 20 bases spanning the gap. Per the germline V gene, CDR1 is MNHEY and CDR2 is SVGEGT. This CDR3 reads CASSYYGGQERADTQYF. CDR3 coding DNA: TGTGCCAGCAGTTATTACGGGGGGCAGGAGAGGGCAGATACGCAGTATTTT.

The chain joins TRBV18 to TRBJ2-5, with 8 bases lining up with TRBD2. V lost 3 bases and J lost 5; bases outside the gene matches: 11. The CDR3 spans 16 residues. CDR1 is KGHSH and CDR2 is LQKENI in the germline V gene. As DNA, the CDR3 is TGTGCCAGCTCACCTAACCTAGCGGGTGGTCGGGAGACCCAGTACTTC. Translation: CASSPNLAGGRETQYF.

This clone was counted a single time. This chain joins TRBV5-6 and TRBJ2-2; 9 bases agree with TRBD1. J gave up 2 bases and V 2 bases, and 4 bases lay outside the gene matches. CDR1 is SGHDT, CDR2 YYEEEE, per germline. The CDR3 contains 16 residues. Written as DNA, the CDR3 is TGTGCCAGCAGCTTCTCACAGGGGGCTAACACCGGGGAGCTGTTTTTT. Its protein product is CASSFSQGANTGELFF.

This clone occurred once. J is TRBJ2-6 and V is TRBV6-5; 8 nucleotides agree with TRBD1. Trimming removed 4 bases from V and 0 bases from J; junction bases left unmatched: 2. Germline assignment: CDR1 MNHEY and CDR2 SVGAGI. The CDR3 totals 16 residues. The CDR3, as DNA: TGTGCCAGCAGTTCAGGGGGCCACTCTGGGGCCAACGTCCTGACTTTC. This gives the protein CASSSGGHSGANVLTF.

The J gene is TRBJ2-1, the V gene TRBV24-1; 11 positions match TRBD2. CDR3 length equals 15 residues. Germline CDR1 reads KGHDR; CDR2 reads SFDVKD. Trimming at V came to 5 bases and at J to 6 bases, leaving 5 bases not matched to a gene. This CDR3 is CATSGGLAASNEQFF. The CDR3 DNA sequence: TGTGCCACCAGTGGGGGACTAGCGGCCTCCAATGAGCAGTTCTTC.